This TCR beta chain was sequenced during a study of blood T cell repertoires in COVID-19 (dated by TCRdb to about 2020). Regarding the research as a whole: Samples covering the acute and convalescent phases of COVID-19 were provided by collaborators in the United States, Italy and Spain. The samples were drawn from two sources: the first 160 participants of the ongoing ImmuneRACE study, and 1,000 to 1,500 subjects contributed by 6 global collaborators. A freely available public database, intended as a resource for researchers studying the immune response to SARS-CoV-2, is where the repertoires were released. Where available, HLA class I and class II types were taken from metadata supplied by the sample provider and were not determined by assay-based typing. A de-identified subject ID, COVID-19 status, age in years and sex were almost always included in the sample metadata. The prospective study material was composed of cDNA or gDNA derived from T cells, B-cell-depleted T cells, or PBMCs. Deeply sampled blood TCRbeta repertoires from subjects exposed to, actively infected with, or recovered from COVID-19 were included in the dataset. General study outcomes and caveats: The quantity of clinical and demographic metadata differed by source and by participant and was supplied without curation.

From the germline V gene, CDR1 is SQVTM and CDR2 is ANQGSEA. Taken from cysteine to phenylalanine, the CDR3 has 15 residues. The only DNA kept is the CDR3, 45 bases in frame from the first base. Relative to germline, V is missing 6 bases and J is missing 2 bases, with 13 bases of the junction outside any gene match. A remark on this clone: Its antigen is still unknown. Per-nucleotide qualities are absent, and no much larger clonotype sits a single base away.

TCRbeta CDR3 regions were amplified from genomic DNA using the immunoSEQ Assay, a bias-controlled multiplex PCR. The authors processed their data as follows. Nucleated cell counts per sample were estimated from amplification of reference gene primers within the assay. Sequence reads were collapsed and filtered to measure the absolute abundance of every unique TCRbeta CDR3 rearrangement. For each sample, productive Simpson clonality was calculated as the square root of Simpson's diversity index over productive rearrangements. TCRdb re-hosts the immuneACCESS table, in-frame sequences only. Its copies lack some clones; in the studies checked, an unresolved V gene accounts for under half of them, and the cause for the rest is not known. V, J and clone size are taken as reported in that table, and D and trimming were inferred from the DNA itself. The sample table lists some 50,000 clones, about 87% of them with a count of one. The top ten constitute about 5% of the sample.

Collaborating institutions collected whole blood in K2EDTA tubes following their own protocols. Collaborator samples were shipped for TCRbeta analysis as frozen whole blood, isolated PBMCs, or DNA extracted from either sample type. The chain is assembled from TRBV29-1 and TRBJ2-7; TRBD1 lines up with 7 middle nucleotides. The source is a human donor in a cohort sampled during active COVID-19. Sample: peripheral blood. In nucleotides, the sequence is TGCAGCGTGAAGGGGTACTGGGACAGCCCCTACGAGCAGTACTTC. Translated, this gives CSVKGYWDSPYEQYF.